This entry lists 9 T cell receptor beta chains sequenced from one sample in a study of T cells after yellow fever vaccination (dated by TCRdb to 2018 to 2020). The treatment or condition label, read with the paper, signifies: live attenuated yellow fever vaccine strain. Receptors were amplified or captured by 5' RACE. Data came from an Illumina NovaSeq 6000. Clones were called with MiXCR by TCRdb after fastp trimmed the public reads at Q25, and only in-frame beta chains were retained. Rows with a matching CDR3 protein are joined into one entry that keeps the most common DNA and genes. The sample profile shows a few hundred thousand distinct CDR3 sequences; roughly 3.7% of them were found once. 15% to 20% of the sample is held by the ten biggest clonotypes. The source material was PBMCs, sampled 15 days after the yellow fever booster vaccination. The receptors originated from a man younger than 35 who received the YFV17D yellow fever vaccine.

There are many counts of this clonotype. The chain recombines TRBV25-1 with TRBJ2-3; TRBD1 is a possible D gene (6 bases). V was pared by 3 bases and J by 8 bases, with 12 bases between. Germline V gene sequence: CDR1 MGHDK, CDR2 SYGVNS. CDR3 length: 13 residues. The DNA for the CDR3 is TGTGCCAGCAGTGAGGGGGCGAGGACTACGCAGTATTTT. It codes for CASSEGARTTQYF. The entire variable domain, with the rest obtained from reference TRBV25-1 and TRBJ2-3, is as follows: EADIYQTPRYLVIGTGKKITLECSQTMGHDKMYWYQQDPGMELHLIHYSYGVNSTEKGDLSSESTVSRIRTEHFPLTLESARPSHTSQYLCASSEGARTTQYFGPGTRLTVL.

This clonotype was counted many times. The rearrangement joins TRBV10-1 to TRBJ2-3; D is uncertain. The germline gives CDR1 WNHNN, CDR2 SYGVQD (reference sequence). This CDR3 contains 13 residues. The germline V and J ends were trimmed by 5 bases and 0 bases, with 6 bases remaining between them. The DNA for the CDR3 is TGCGCCAGCAGTAGTACTAGCACAGATACGCAGTATTTT. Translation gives CASSSTSTDTQYF.

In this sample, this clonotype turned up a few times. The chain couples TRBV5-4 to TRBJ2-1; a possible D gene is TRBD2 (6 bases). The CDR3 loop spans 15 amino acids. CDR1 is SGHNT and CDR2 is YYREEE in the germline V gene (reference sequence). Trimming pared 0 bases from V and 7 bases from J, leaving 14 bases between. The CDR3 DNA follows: TGTGCCAGCAGCTTGGCATGGGGGGACCTGAATGAGCAGTTCTTC. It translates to CASSLAWGDLNEQFF.

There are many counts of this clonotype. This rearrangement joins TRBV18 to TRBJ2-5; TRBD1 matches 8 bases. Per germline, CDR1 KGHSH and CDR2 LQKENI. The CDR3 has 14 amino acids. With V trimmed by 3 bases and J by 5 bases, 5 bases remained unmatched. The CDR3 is CASSPGQDLETQYF. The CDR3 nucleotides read TGTGCCAGCTCACCGGGACAGGATTTGGAGACCCAGTACTTC.

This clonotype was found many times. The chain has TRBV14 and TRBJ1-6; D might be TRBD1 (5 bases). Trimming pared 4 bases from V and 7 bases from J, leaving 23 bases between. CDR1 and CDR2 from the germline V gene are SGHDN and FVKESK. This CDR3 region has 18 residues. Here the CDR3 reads CASSRDAVFGTGNSPLHF. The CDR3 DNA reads TGTGCCAGCAGCCGAGACGCCGTTTTCGGGACGGGGAATTCACCCCTCCACTTT.

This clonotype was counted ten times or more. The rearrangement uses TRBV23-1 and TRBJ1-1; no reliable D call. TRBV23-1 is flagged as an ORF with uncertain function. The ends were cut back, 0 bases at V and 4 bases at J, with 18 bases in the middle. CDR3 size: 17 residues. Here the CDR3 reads CASSQSQVAEGSTEAFF. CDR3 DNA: TGCGCCAGCAGTCAATCTCAAGTAGCAGAAGGCAGCACTGAAGCTTTCTTT.

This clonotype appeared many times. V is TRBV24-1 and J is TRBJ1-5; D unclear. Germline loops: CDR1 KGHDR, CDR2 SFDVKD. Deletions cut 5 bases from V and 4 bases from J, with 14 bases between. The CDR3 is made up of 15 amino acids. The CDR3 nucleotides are TGTGCCACCAGTGTTTGGCACAGTTGGAATCAGCCCCAGCATTTT. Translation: CATSVWHSWNQPQHF.

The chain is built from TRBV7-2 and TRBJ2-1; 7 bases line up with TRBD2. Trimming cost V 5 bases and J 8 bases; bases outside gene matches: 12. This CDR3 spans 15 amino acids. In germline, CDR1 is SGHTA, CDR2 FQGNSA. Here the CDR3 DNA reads TGTGCCAGCAGCCCTGCTAGCGGCCTGAGGTATGAGCAGTTCTTC. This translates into CASSPASGLRYEQFF.

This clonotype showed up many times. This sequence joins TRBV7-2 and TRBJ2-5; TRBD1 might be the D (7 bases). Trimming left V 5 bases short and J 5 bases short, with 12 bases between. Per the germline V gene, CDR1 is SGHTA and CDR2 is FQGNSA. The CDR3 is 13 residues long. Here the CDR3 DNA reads TGTGCCAGCAGCGCGGGACAGAGGGAGACCCAGTACTTC. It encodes CASSAGQRETQYF.